What follows are 16 T cell receptor beta chains derived from one specimen sequenced in a study of tissue T cells after allogeneic stem cell transplantation. Clones were read by immunoSEQ multiplex PCR, and TCRdb kept only the in-frame ones, dropping some. The table records 6,500 to 8,000 clones, around 50% of them present only once. Time point here: mouse harvest day 7 after allogeneic transplant. The graft held 10^6 splenic CD5+ T cells and 10^7 T-cell-depleted bone marrow cells. Specimen: gut tissue. The receptors stem from a female BALB/c mouse given C57BL/6 T cells with graft-versus-host disease after an allogeneic hematopoietic cell transplant.

This clone was observed a few times. The germline and genes are mouse ones. The read ends 1 residue shy of where the CDR3 ends; the end is completed using the germline J gene. The V and J genes are TRBV23 and TRBJ1-4. The CDR3 is made up of 12 amino acids. CDR1 is KGHTA, CDR2 FQNQQP, per germline. CDR3 residues: CSSSQRTLGLFF. CDR3 DNA (partial): TGCTCCAGCAGTCAAAGGACCCTTGGATTATTT.

Regarding this clone: Mouse gene names and germline throughout. The read ends 1 residue shy of where the CDR3 ends; the end is completed using the germline J gene. This chain links TRBV26 with TRBJ2-5; 9 bases agree with TRBD2. This CDR3 is built from 13 residues. In germline, CDR1 is KGHPV, CDR2 FQNQEV (reference sequence). V trimming: 2 bases; J trimming: 6 bases; junction bases outside the gene matches: 0. CDR3 sequence reads: CASSLLGGDTQYF. The sequenced part of the CDR3 DNA is TGTGCCAGCAGTCTGCTGGGGGGGGACACCCAGTAC.

Points on this clone: Gene names and germline match the mouse. The CDR3 loop is CASGDATGSNTGQLYF. The part of the CDR3 DNA that was read is TGTGCCAGCGGTGATGCTACTGGGTCAAACACCGGGCAGCTCTAC. This chain uses TRBV13-2 with TRBJ2-2; perhaps TRBD2 as D (6 bases). Coverage ceases 1 residue before the CDR3 finishes, and the germline J gene fills in the end. Trimming pared 0 bases from V and 0 bases from J, leaving 9 bases between. Germline-derived CDR1 and CDR2 are NNHNN and SYGAGS (reference sequence). The CDR3 contains 16 residues.

This clone was picked up a small number of times. Gene labels here are mouse ones. The read ends 1 residue before the CDR3 terminus; that terminus is restored from the germline J gene. V is TRBV13-2 and J is TRBJ2-7; 7 bases match TRBD1. The CDR3 consists of 14 residues. Germline values: CDR1 NNHNN, CDR2 SYGAGS (reference sequence). V lost 3 bases to trimming and J lost 0 bases; unmatched junction nucleotides: 3. The part of the CDR3 DNA that was read is TGTGCCAGCGGTGGGACAGGCGTCTCCTATGAACAGTAC. It yields the protein CASGGTGVSYEQY. The full CDR3 reads CASGGTGVSYEQYF.

With respect to this clone: The listed genes are named as in mouse. The CDR3 is cut off 1 residue early in the read; its end comes from the germline J gene. The chain is built from TRBV20 and TRBJ2-3, with D maybe TRBD1 (6 bases). V was trimmed by 2 bases and J by 0 bases, leaving 9 bases between them. Per germline, CDR1 GFQATS and CDR2 STVNSAI. The CDR3 extends over 14 amino acids. The CDR3 sequence: CGARQGRSAETLYF. The CDR3 DNA, read in part, is TGTGGTGCTAGGCAGGGGCGGAGTGCAGAAACGCTGTAT.

Of note for this clone: Mouse names are used for the genes. The CDR3 goes on 1 residue after the read ends, and that part is filled in from the germline J gene. This rearrangement joins TRBV3 to TRBJ1-1; D is perhaps TRBD1 (6 bases). CDR3 length: 13 amino acids. Germline loops: CDR1 SNHLY, CDR2 FYNGKV (reference sequence). Trimming left V 5 bases short and J 0 bases short, with 7 bases between. The CDR3 bases that were read are TGTGCCAGCAGCCGGACAGCAAACACAGAAGTCTTC. It translates to CASSRTANTEVF. The whole CDR3 sequence is CASSRTANTEVFF.

There are a few counts of this clone. All gene names here are mouse names. The CDR3 end lies 1 residue beyond the end of the read and is filled in from the germline J gene. This chain connects TRBV2 to TRBJ2-7; 11 bases align to TRBD1. Germline-derived CDR1 and CDR2 are LGHNA and YSYQKL. Trimming cost V 3 bases and J 3 bases; bases outside gene matches: 4. This CDR3 is built from 15 residues. The sequenced CDR3 bases are TGTGCCAGCAGCCAGAGGGGACAGGGGGTCTATGAACAGTAC. The encoded protein is CASSQRGQGVYEQY. The entire CDR3 protein is CASSQRGQGVYEQYF.

This clone has just a few counts. Genes and germline are mouse. The read ends 1 residue shy of where the CDR3 ends; the end is completed using the germline J gene. This chain links TRBV31 with TRBJ2-4, with 7 nucleotides matching TRBD2. This CDR3 is 14 amino acids long. With V trimmed by 0 bases and J by 2 bases, 2 bases remained unmatched. Germline V lookup: CDR1 GKSSPN, CDR2 SITVG. The CDR3 protein is CAWSLLGLQNTLYF. Incomplete CDR3 DNA: TGTGCCTGGAGTCTACTGGGGCTTCAAAACACCTTGTAC.

A note on this clone: Gene names denote mouse genes. The DNA ends 1 residue before the CDR3 does, and the rest of the CDR3 is filled in from the germline J gene. The chain recombines TRBV23 with TRBJ2-5; TRBD2, the table's D call, was not compared with the DNA. This CDR3 comprises 16 residues. Germline CDR1 reads KGHTA; CDR2 reads FQNQQP. The sequenced CDR3 bases are TGCTCCAGCAGTCCCGGGACTGGGGCCAACCAAGACACCCAGTAC. Protein product: CSSSPGTGANQDTQY. The full CDR3 sequence reads CSSSPGTGANQDTQYF.

Regarding this clone: Any gene name here is a mouse gene name. Read data end 1 residue before the CDR3 end; the end is taken from the germline J gene. The chain joins TRBV26 to TRBJ2-5, with unresolved D. The CDR3 covers 11 residues. The germline CDR1 and CDR2 sequences are KGHPV and FQNQEV (reference sequence). V shed 3 bases and J shed 4 bases, with 2 bases lying between them. The CDR3 loop is CASSLKDTQYF. The CDR3 bases that were read are TGTGCCAGCAGTCTCAAAGACACCCAGTAC.

Concerning this clone: Any gene name here is a mouse gene name. Read coverage stops 1 residue before the CDR3 terminus; the germline J gene supplies the remainder. V usage is TRBV12-1 and J usage is TRBJ2-7; 13 bases are shared with TRBD2. The length of the CDR3 is 15 residues. Trimming cost V 2 bases and J 3 bases; bases outside gene matches: 3. CDR1 is SGHSN and CDR2 is HYEKVE in the germline V gene. Partial CDR3 DNA: TGTGCCAGCTCTCCTGGACTGGGGGGGCGCTATGAACAGTAC. Residues: CASSPGLGGRYEQY. The whole CDR3 region reads CASSPGLGGRYEQYF.

This clone was picked up a small number of times. Gene names are mouse gene names. The read ends 1 residue shy of where the CDR3 ends; the end is completed using the germline J gene. The chain combines TRBV26 with TRBJ1-1; possibly TRBD1 for D (6 bases). V lost 0 bases and J lost 7, with 6 bases in between. There are 12 residues in the CDR3. Germline assignment: CDR1 KGHPV and CDR2 FQNQEV (reference sequence). The part of the CDR3 DNA that was read is TGTGCCAGCAGTCTGTCAGGGGGAGAAGTCTTC. Translating it yields CASSLSGGEVF. The full CDR3 is CASSLSGGEVFF.

On this clone itself: Each gene name is a mouse one. The read ends 1 residue shy of where the CDR3 ends; the end is completed using the germline J gene. The gene calls are TRBV26 and TRBJ2-3, with D tentatively TRBD1 (6 bases). V was shortened by 2 bases and J by 0 bases, with 9 bases between the two germline ends. Germline CDR1 reads KGHPV; CDR2 reads FQNQEV (reference sequence). The CDR3 sequence is 15 residues long. The CDR3 loop reads CASSLGQSSAETLYF. Incomplete CDR3 DNA: TGTGCCAGCAGTCTGGGACAGTCTAGTGCAGAAACGCTGTAT.

With respect to this clone: Germline and genes: mouse. Read sequence stops 1 residue before the CDR3 end, and the germline J gene provides the missing end. The V call is TRBV26, the J call TRBJ2-1; D remains ambiguous. The V and J ends lost 6 bases and 1 base respectively, with 7 bases between them. Per germline, CDR1 KGHPV and CDR2 FQNQEV (reference sequence). CDR3 length equals 13 residues. The CDR3 bases that were read are TGTGCCAGCAGCCCGGACAACTATGCTGAGCAGTTC. Translation gives CASSPDNYAEQF. The whole CDR3 region reads CASSPDNYAEQFF.

Note on this clone: The germline and genes are mouse ones. The DNA ends 1 residue before the CDR3 does, and the rest of the CDR3 is filled in from the germline J gene. This chain links TRBV23 with TRBJ2-5; TRBD1, the D gene given by the table, was not confirmed from the DNA. Per germline, CDR1 KGHTA and CDR2 FQNQQP. The CDR3 runs 15 residues. The chain's CDR3 is CSSSQWRVNQDTQYF. The sequenced CDR3 bases are TGCTCCAGCAGTCAATGGAGGGTTAACCAAGACACCCAGTAC.

Details on this clone: These gene names are mouse names. The CDR3 is cut off 1 residue early in the read; its end comes from the germline J gene. The gene calls are TRBV26 and TRBJ2-4, with 7 nucleotides matching TRBD1. The germline V gene encodes CDR1 KGHPV and CDR2 FQNQEV (reference sequence). This CDR3 is 12 amino acids long. Trimming at V came to 5 bases and at J to 5 bases, leaving 1 base not matched to a gene. The sequenced part of the CDR3 DNA is TGTGCCAGCAGTTGGGACAGAAACACCTTGTAC. Translation: CASSWDRNTLY. The entire CDR3 is CASSWDRNTLYF.